The rows below give T cell receptor beta chains drawn from one sample of a study of cytomegalovirus exposure and HLA in healthy donors. Libraries were prepared by immunoSEQ multiplex PCR; TCRdb keeps only in-frame clonotypes and omits some of them. The table records some 130,000 clones, approximately 92% of them present only once. Sequenced sample: PBMCs. The receptors shown here come from a woman aged 18 to 35 in good health and CMV-seronegative. Both conserved end residues are part of each CDR3. A D gene is named only where the DNA matches it firmly. Expanded clones are given a class, and other clones once, few, many or no size at all.

.,.,TRBV5-1,TRBJ1-3,TGCGCCAGCAGCTTGGCCCCGGACAGCTCTGGAAACACCATATATTTT,CASSLAPDSSGNTIYF
.,.,TRBV5-6,TRBJ2-7,TGTGCCAGCAGCTTGCGGGGATACTACGAGCAGTACTTC,CASSLRGYYEQYF
TRBD2,medium-sized,TRBV10-1,TRBJ2-2,TGCGCCAGCAGTGAGGGCGGGGGGACGCACACCGGGGAGCTGTTTTTT,CASSEGGGTHTGELFF
.,.,TRBV25-1,TRBJ1-6,TGTGCCAGCAGTCCCCCTACGGGAGATTCACCCCTCCACTTT,CASSPPTGDSPLHF
.,.,TRBV4-2,TRBJ2-2,TGTGCCAGCAGCCAAGATTCTTCGGGACACCTCACCGGGGAGCTGTTTTTT,CASSQDSSGHLTGELFF
TRBD1,.,TRBV2,TRBJ1-1,TGTGCCAGCAGCCCACAGGGGGCGCTGGTCACTGAAGCTTTCTTT,CASSPQGALVTEAFF
.,.,TRBV7-7,TRBJ2-3,TGTGCTAGCAGCTTAGTGTGCCCCGGTGCTAGCACAGATACGCAGTATTTT,CASSLVCPGASTDTQYF
TRBD2,.,TRBV7-2,TRBJ2-7,TGTGCCAGCAGCCCCGGGACTAGCGGATTGCTCTACGAGCAGTACTTC,CASSPGTSGLLYEQYF
TRBD1,.,TRBV19,TRBJ1-5,TGTGCCAGTAGTAGGCGGACAGGGGTTGGGGGACAGCCCCAGCATTTT,CASSRRTGVGGQPQHF
TRBD2,once,TRBV7-2,TRBJ2-1,TGTGCCAGCAGCTTAGCCTTGCCGCGGGGGGGCCGTTCGAATGAGCAGTTCTTC,CASSLALPRGGRSNEQFF
.,.,TRBV5-1,TRBJ1-2,TGCGCCAGCAGCTTGGCCCCTTTAGGACAGCGTATAGACTATGGCTACACCTTC,CASSLAPLGQRIDYGYTF
TRBD1,.,TRBV10-3,TRBJ1-1,TGTGCCATCAGAAGGGGGCGAGAGGATGAAGCTTTCTTT,CAIRRGREDEAFF
TRBD1,once,TRBV18,TRBJ1-2,TGTGCCAGCTCACCTGGGACAGGGAAAGCTAACTATGGCTACACCTTC,CASSPGTGKANYGYTF